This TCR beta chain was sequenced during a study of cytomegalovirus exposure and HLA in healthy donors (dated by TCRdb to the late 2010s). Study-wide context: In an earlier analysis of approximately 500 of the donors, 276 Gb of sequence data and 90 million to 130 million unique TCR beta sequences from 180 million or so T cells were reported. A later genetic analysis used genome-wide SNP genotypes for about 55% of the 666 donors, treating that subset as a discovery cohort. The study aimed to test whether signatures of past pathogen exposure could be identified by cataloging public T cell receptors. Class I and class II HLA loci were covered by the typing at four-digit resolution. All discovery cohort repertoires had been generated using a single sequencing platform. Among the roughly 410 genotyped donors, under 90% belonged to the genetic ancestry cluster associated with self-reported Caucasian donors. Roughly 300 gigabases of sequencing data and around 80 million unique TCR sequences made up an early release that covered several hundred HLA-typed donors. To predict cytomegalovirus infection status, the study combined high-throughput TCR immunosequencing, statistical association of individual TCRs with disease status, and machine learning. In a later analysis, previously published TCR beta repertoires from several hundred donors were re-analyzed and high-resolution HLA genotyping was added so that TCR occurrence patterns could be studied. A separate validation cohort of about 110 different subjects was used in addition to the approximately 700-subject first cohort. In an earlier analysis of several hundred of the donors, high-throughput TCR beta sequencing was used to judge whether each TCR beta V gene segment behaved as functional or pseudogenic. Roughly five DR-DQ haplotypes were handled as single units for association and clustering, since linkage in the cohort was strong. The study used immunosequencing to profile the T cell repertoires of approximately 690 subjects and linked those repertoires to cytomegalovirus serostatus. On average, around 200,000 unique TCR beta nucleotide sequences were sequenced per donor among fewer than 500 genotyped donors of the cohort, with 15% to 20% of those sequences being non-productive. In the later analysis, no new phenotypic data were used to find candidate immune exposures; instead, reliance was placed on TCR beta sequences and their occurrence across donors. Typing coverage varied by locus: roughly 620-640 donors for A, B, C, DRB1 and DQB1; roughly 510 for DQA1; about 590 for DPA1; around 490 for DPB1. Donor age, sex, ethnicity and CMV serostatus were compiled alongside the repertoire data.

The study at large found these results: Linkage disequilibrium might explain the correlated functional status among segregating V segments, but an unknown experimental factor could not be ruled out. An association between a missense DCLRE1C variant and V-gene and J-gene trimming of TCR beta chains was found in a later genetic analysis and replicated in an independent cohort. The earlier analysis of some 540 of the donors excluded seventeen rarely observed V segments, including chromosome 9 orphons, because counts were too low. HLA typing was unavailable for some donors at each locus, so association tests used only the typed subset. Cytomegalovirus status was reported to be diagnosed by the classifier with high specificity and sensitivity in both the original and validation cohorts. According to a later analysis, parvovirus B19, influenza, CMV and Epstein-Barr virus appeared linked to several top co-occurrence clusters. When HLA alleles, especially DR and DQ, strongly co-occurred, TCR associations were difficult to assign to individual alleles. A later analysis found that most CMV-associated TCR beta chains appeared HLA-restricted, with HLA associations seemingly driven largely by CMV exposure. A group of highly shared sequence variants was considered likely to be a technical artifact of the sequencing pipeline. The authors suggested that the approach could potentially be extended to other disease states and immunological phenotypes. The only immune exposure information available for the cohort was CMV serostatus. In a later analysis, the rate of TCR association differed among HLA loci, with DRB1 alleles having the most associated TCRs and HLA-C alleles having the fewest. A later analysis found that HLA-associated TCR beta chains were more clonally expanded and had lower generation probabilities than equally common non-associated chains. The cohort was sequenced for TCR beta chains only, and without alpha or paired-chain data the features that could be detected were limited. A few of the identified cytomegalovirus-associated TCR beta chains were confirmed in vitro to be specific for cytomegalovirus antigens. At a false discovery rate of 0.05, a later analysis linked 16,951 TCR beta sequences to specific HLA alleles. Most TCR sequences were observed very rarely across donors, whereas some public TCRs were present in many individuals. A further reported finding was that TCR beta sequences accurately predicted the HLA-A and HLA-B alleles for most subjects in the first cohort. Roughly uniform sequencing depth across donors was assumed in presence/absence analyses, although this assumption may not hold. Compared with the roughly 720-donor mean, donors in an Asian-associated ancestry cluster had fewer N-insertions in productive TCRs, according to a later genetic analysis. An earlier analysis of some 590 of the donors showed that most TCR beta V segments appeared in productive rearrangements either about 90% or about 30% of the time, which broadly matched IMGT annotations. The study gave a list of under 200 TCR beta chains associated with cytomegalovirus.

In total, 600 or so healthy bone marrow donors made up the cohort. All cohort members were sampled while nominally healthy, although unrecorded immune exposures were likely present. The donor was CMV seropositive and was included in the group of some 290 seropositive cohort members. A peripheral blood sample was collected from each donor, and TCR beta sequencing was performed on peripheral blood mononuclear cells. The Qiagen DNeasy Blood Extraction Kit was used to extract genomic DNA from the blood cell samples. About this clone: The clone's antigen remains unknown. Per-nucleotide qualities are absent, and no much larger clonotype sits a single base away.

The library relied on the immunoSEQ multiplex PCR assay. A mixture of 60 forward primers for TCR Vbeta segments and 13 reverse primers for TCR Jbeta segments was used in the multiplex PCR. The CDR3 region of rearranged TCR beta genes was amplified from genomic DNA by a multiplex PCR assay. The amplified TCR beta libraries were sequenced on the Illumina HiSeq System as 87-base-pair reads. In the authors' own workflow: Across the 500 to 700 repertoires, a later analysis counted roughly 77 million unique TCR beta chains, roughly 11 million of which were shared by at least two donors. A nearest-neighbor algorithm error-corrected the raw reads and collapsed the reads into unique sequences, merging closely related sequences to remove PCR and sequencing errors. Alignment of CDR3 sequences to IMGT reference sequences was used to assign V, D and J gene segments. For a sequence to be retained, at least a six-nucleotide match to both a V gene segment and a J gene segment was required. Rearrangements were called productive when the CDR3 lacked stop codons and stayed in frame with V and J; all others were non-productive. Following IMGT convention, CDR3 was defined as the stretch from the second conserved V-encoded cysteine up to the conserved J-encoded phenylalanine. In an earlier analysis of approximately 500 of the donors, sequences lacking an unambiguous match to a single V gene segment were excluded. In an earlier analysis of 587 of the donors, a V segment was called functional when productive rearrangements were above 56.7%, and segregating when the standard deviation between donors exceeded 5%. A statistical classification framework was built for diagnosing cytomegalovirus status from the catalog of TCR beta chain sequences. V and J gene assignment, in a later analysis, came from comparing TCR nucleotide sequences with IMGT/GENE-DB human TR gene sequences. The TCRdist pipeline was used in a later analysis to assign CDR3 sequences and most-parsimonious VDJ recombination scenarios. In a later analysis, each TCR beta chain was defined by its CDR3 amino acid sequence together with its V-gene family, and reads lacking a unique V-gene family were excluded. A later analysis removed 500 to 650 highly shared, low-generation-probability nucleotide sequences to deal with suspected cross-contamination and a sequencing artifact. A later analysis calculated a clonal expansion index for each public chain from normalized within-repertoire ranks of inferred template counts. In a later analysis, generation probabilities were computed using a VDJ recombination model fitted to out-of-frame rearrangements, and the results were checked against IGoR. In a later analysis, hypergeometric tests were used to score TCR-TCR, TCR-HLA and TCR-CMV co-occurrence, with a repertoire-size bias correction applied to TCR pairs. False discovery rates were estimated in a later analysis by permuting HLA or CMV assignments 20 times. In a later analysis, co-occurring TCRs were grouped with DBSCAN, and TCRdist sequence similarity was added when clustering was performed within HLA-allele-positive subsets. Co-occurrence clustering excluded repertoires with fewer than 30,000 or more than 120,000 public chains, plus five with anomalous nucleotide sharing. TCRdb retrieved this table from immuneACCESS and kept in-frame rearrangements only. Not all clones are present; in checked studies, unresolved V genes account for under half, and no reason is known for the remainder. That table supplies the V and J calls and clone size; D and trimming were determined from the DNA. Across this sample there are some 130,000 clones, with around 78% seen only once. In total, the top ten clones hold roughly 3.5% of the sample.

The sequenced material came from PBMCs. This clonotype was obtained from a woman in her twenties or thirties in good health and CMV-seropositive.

The nucleotides are TGTGCCAGCAATATGGGACAGGGGGCGCTTAATGAAAAACTGTTTTTT. Its coded protein is CASNMGQGALNEKLFF. The V gene is TRBV6-6 and the J gene is TRBJ1-4, and TRBD1 matches 12 of the central bases. The CDR3 numbers 16 residues from cysteine through phenylalanine. Of the read, only the CDR3 DNA is kept; its 48 bases are in frame from base 1. V and J are trimmed by 7 bases and 4 bases, and the gene matches miss 7 bases of the junction. CDR1 is given as MNHNY and CDR2 as SVGAGI, both from the germline V gene (reference sequence).